Shown below are 31 T cell receptor beta chains from a single sample sequenced in a study of untreated major depressive disorder. Clones were read by immunoSEQ multiplex PCR, and TCRdb kept only the in-frame ones, dropping some. The sample comprises just under 20,000 clones, more than 75% of which are singletons, and 0.8% to 0.9% rests with the top ten. The sequenced material came from CD4+ T cells from PBMCs. The receptors stem from a young woman in good health.

The chain recombines TRBV6-6 with TRBJ2-7, with a weak D call TRBD2 (6 bases). Trimming left V 7 bases short and J 1 base short, with 17 bases between. Germline CDR1 is MNHNY and CDR2 is SVGAGI (reference sequence). This CDR3 has 15 amino acids. CDR3 amino acids: CASTVTLATSYEQYF. Here the CDR3 DNA reads TGTGCCAGCACCGTTACCCTAGCGACTTCCTACGAGCAGTACTTC.

The genes are TRBV9 and TRBJ2-5, with 13 bases identical to TRBD2. Trimming removed 3 bases from V and 4 bases from J; junction bases left unmatched: 15. In germline, CDR1 is SGDLS, CDR2 YYNGEE. This CDR3 has 19 amino acids. In DNA, the CDR3 is TGTGCCAGCAGCGAGGGGGGGGGTGGGACTAGCGGGATGTTAGAGACCCAGTACTTC. It is translated as CASSEGGGGTSGMLETQYF.

This chain uses TRBV2 with TRBJ2-2, with 8 bases that match TRBD2. This CDR3 spans 12 amino acids. V shed 7 bases and J 6 bases; nucleotides not matched to a gene: 1. The germline V gene encodes CDR1 SNHLY and CDR2 FYNNEI. CDR3 loop: CASKLAAGELFF. CDR3 DNA sequence: TGTGCCAGCAAACTAGCGGCCGGGGAGCTGTTTTTT.

V and J are TRBV2 and TRBJ1-4; no definite D call. The CDR3 has 13 amino acids. Germline values: CDR1 SNHLY, CDR2 FYNNEI. V was pared by 6 bases and J by 0 bases, with 5 bases between. The CDR3 here is CASRTSTNEKLFF. As DNA, the CDR3 is TGTGCCAGCAGGACATCAACTAATGAAAAACTGTTTTTT.

The chain recombines TRBV27 with TRBJ2-7; 13 positions match TRBD2. The CDR3 sequence is 16 residues long. The junction had 5 bases not matched to a gene; V was cut back by 3 bases and J by 3 bases. In germline, CDR1 is MNHEY, CDR2 SMNVEV (reference sequence). The chain's CDR3 is CASSFGTSGAIYEQYF. DNA for the CDR3: TGTGCCAGCAGTTTCGGGACTAGCGGGGCAATCTACGAGCAGTACTTC.

The gene calls are TRBV7-9 and TRBJ2-7; D possibly corresponds to TRBD1 (6 bases). The germline V and J ends were trimmed by 5 bases and 6 bases, with 8 bases remaining between them. This CDR3 region has 11 residues. Germline assignment: CDR1 SEHNR and CDR2 FQNEAQ (reference sequence). DNA for the CDR3: TGTGCCAGCAGCGCCAGGGGCGAGCAGTACTTC. Residues: CASSARGEQYF.

This clone was recorded only once. The V gene is TRBV9, the J gene TRBJ1-6, with TRBD1 as a possible D gene (5 bases). This CDR3 contains 15 residues. V gave up 0 bases and J gave up 10 bases, with 14 bases separating them. The germline V gene has CDR1 SGDLS and CDR2 YYNGEE. The CDR3 nucleotides are TGTGCCAGCAGCGTAGGTGTGGGGGGGGTCTCACCCCTCCACTTT. This sequence encodes CASSVGVGGVSPLHF.

This chain uses TRBV27 with TRBJ2-3, with a tentative D call TRBD1 (6 bases). This CDR3 spans 15 amino acids. The germline V gene has CDR1 MNHEY and CDR2 SMNVEV (reference sequence). V was cut by 6 bases and J by 0 bases, with 13 bases left in between. DNA for the CDR3: TGTGCCAGCAGCTTCGGACAGACTAGCACAGATACGCAGTATTTT. It codes for CASSFGQTSTDTQYF.

The rearrangement joins TRBV7-8 to TRBJ2-5; the D is unclear. The CDR3 is 14 residues long. V was trimmed by 6 bases and J by 3 bases, leaving 14 bases between them. Germline-derived CDR1 and CDR2 are SGHVS and FQNEAQ. The CDR3 spells CASRTAWAEETQYF. CDR3 sequence (DNA): TGTGCCAGCAGAACAGCGTGGGCTGAAGAGACCCAGTACTTC.

The gene calls are TRBV2 and TRBJ2-1; 7 bases agree with TRBD2. Germline V gene data show CDR1 as SNHLY and CDR2 as FYNNEI. There are 15 residues in the CDR3. The trim removed 6 bases at V and 5 bases at J, leaving 10 bases unmatched. The DNA for the CDR3 is TGTGCCAGCAGCGCGGGGGTAGCGGAGAACAATGAGCAGTTCTTC. Its protein is CASSAGVAENNEQFF.

The chain recombines TRBV15 with TRBJ2-3; tentatively, D is TRBD2 (7 bases). There are 16 residues in the CDR3. The V gene's germline CDR1 is LNHNV and CDR2 YYDKDF (reference sequence). The germline V and J ends were trimmed by 2 bases and 8 bases, with 20 bases remaining between them. The CDR3 nucleotides read TGTGCCACCAGCAGATTGAGGGGGGGCGAGTCAGGTACGCAGTATTTT. Amino acids: CATSRLRGGESGTQYF.

The chain carries TRBV5-1 and TRBJ1-2, with D possibly TRBD1 on 6 matching bases. Trimming stripped 0 bases from V and 6 bases from J, with 9 bases between. CDR3 size: 13 residues. In germline, CDR1 is SGHRS, CDR2 YFSETQ. CDR3 protein: CASSLAGVDGYTF. The CDR3 DNA sequence: TGCGCCAGCAGCTTGGCAGGGGTGGATGGCTACACCTTC.

The chain has TRBV11-2 and TRBJ2-4, with D maybe TRBD2 (6 bases). V was trimmed by 5 bases and J by 1 base, leaving 12 bases between them. The germline V gene has CDR1 SGHAT and CDR2 FQNNGV. The CDR3 extends over 15 amino acids. DNA of the CDR3: TGTGCCAGCAGCAAGCAGGCGGGGGCCAAAAACATTCAGTACTTC. It codes for CASSKQAGAKNIQYF. The full variable domain, in which reference TRBV11-2 and TRBJ2-4 provide the parts outside the CDR3, is EAGVAQSPRYKIIEKRQSVAFWCNPISGHATLYWYQQILGQGPKLLIQFQNNGVVDDSQLPKDRFSAERLKGVDSTLKIQPAKLEDSAVYLCASSKQAGAKNIQYFGAGTRLSVL.

This sequence joins TRBV2 and TRBJ1-2; no clear D. CDR1 and CDR2 from the germline V gene are SNHLY and FYNNEI. The CDR3 sequence is 13 residues long. V was clipped by 7 bases and J by 8 bases, with 17 bases between them. For the CDR3, the DNA is TGTGCCAGCACAGTCGGAGTCCAATCCGGCTACACCTTC. Protein product: CASTVGVQSGYTF.

V usage is TRBV6-1 and J usage is TRBJ1-5; no clear D. The CDR3 is 14 residues long. Per germline, CDR1 MNHNS and CDR2 SASEGT. The V and J ends lost 7 bases and 1 base respectively, with 11 bases between them. The DNA of the CDR3 is TGTGCCAGCATCGGCAGAACAAGCAATCAGCCCCAGCATTTT. It translates to CASIGRTSNQPQHF.

V usage is TRBV5-6 and J usage is TRBJ2-2; 7 bases align to TRBD2. The V gene's germline CDR1 is SGHDT and CDR2 YYEEEE. The CDR3 is 17 amino acids. V dropped 4 bases and J dropped 6; count of bases not matched to a gene: 15. The CDR3 spells CASSLWVSHSGAGELFF. CDR3 sequence (DNA): TGTGCCAGCAGCCTGTGGGTATCCCACAGCGGGGCCGGGGAGCTGTTTTTT.

The table lists this clone with a few counts. The V gene is TRBV27, the J gene TRBJ1-2; D might be TRBD1 (5 bases). The CDR3 length is 15 residues. Per the germline V gene, CDR1 is MNHEY and CDR2 is SMNVEV (reference sequence). The germline V and J ends were trimmed by 5 bases and 3 bases, with 16 bases remaining between them. In nucleotides, the CDR3 is TGTGCCAGCAGTATTGGGCCGCAGGGACACTATGGCTACACCTTC. Protein product: CASSIGPQGHYGYTF.

The chain joins TRBV11-2 to TRBJ2-1; 9 nucleotides align to TRBD1. V lost 4 bases, J lost 5 bases, and 6 bases stayed unmatched. Germline V lookup: CDR1 SGHAT, CDR2 FQNNGV. CDR3 size: 15 residues. CDR3 sequence: CASSSLQGANNEQFF. The CDR3 region has the DNA TGTGCCAGCAGCTCCCTACAGGGGGCGAACAATGAGCAGTTCTTC.

V gene TRBV13 combines with J gene TRBJ1-3, with D uncertain. CDR3 size: 15 residues. CDR1 is PRHDT and CDR2 is FYEKMQ in the germline V gene (reference sequence). Trimming took off 5 bases at V and 8 bases at J, with 19 bases between the two ends. The CDR3 region has the DNA TGTGCCAGCAGCCCATGGCCGGGGTCCGGAGACACCATATATTTT. It translates to CASSPWPGSGDTIYF.

The chain joins TRBV7-3 to TRBJ2-3; 12 positions match TRBD2. Unmatched junction bases numbered 6, after V lost 5 bases and J lost 0 bases. Germline V gene data show CDR1 as SGHTA and CDR2 as FQGTGA. The CDR3 extends over 17 amino acids. CDR3 bases: TGTGCCAGCAGCCAGACTAGCGGGAGTATCAGCACAGATACGCAGTATTTT. It yields the protein CASSQTSGSISTDTQYF.

The chain is built from TRBV6-6 and TRBJ2-4; maybe TRBD1 (7 bases). V lost 5 bases and J lost 7, with 15 bases in between. CDR1 is MNHNY and CDR2 is SVGAGI in the germline V gene (reference sequence). The CDR3 runs to 14 residues. The CDR3 loop reads CASSTRGARNIQYF. DNA of the CDR3: TGTGCCAGCAGTACCAGGGGGGCAAGGAACATTCAGTACTTC.

This sequence joins TRBV28 and TRBJ2-3; D perhaps matches TRBD2 (5 bases). Trimming stripped 7 bases from V and 4 bases from J, with 21 bases between. Germline V gene sequence: CDR1 MDHEN, CDR2 SYDVKM. The CDR3 is made up of 16 amino acids. CDR3 sequence: CASTYPRADLADTQYF. In DNA form, the CDR3 reads TGTGCCAGCACGTACCCCCGAGCGGATCTGGCAGATACGCAGTATTTT.

The V and J genes are TRBV6-1 and TRBJ2-5, with TRBD2 matching 13 bases. J gave up 3 bases and V 8 bases, and 6 bases lay outside the gene matches. The CDR3 runs to 15 residues. The germline CDR1 and CDR2 sequences are MNHNS and SASEGT. Here the CDR3 DNA reads TGTGCCAGCCTTAAGGGGACTAGCGGGGAAGAGACCCAGTACTTC. Its protein is CASLKGTSGEETQYF.

The V gene is TRBV11-2, the J gene TRBJ2-2; perhaps TRBD2 as D (5 bases). Trimming left V 2 bases short and J 4 bases short, with 14 bases between. Germline V gives CDR1 SGHAT, CDR2 FQNNGV. The CDR3 sequence is 16 residues long. The CDR3 here is CASSLPPGLGTGELFF. The CDR3 region has the DNA TGTGCCAGCAGCTTACCCCCTGGACTCGGCACCGGGGAGCTGTTTTTT.

The V and J genes are TRBV19 and TRBJ1-5; 10 nucleotides align to TRBD1. CDR3 length equals 15 residues. Germline V gene sequence: CDR1 LNHDA, CDR2 SQIVND (reference sequence). The V segment lost 5 bases and the J segment 2 bases; nucleotides outside the gene matches: 3. CDR3 protein: CASSLGTGGNQPQHF. CDR3 in DNA: TGTGCCAGTAGTTTAGGGACAGGGGGCAATCAGCCCCAGCATTTT.

This clone was detected only once. The chain combines TRBV6-5 with TRBJ2-7; 14 positions match TRBD2. There are 14 residues in the CDR3. Unmatched junction bases numbered 4, after V lost 6 bases and J lost 6 bases. Germline assignment: CDR1 MNHEY and CDR2 SVGAGI. CDR3 protein: CASRRLAGGSEQYF. For the CDR3, the DNA is TGTGCCAGCAGGCGACTAGCGGGAGGGTCCGAGCAGTACTTC.

The rearrangement uses TRBV28 and TRBJ2-6; D perhaps matches TRBD2 (6 bases). This CDR3 region has 21 residues. V was trimmed by 3 bases and J by 2 bases, leaving 26 bases between them. CDR1 is MDHEN and CDR2 is SYDVKM in the germline V gene. CDR3 nucleotide sequence: TGTGCCAGCAGTTTTCGTCACACGCGGGATAGACGGGCCGCTGGGGCCAACGTCCTGACTTTC. Translated: CASSFRHTRDRRAAGANVLTF.

This chain joins TRBV4-2 and TRBJ2-7, with 8 bases matching TRBD2. The ends lost 2 bases at V and 5 bases at J; junction bases unmatched: 5. The CDR3 is made up of 14 amino acids. Germline CDR1 reads LGHNA; CDR2 reads YNFKEQ. CDR3 region: CASSQITSGDEQYF. The CDR3 DNA reads as TGTGCCAGCAGCCAAATTACTAGCGGAGACGAGCAGTACTTC.

The genes are TRBV25-1 and TRBJ2-7; D gene uncertain. Germline V gene lookup returns CDR1 MGHDK and CDR2 SYGVNS. V was shortened by 1 base and J by 5 bases, with 6 bases between the two germline ends. This CDR3 has 12 amino acids. The CDR3 protein is CASSESTHEQYF. In DNA, the CDR3 is TGTGCCAGCAGTGAATCGACCCACGAGCAGTACTTC.

The rearrangement uses TRBV27 and TRBJ2-3; D possibly corresponds to TRBD1 (5 bases). Germline V gene lookup returns CDR1 MNHEY and CDR2 SMNVEV (reference sequence). The V end lost 8 bases, the J end lost 4 bases, and 13 bases lay between the germline ends. This CDR3 is built from 13 residues. CDR3 loop: CASGKGKPDTQYF. The CDR3 nucleotides read TGTGCCAGCGGGAAGGGGAAGCCAGATACGCAGTATTTT.

This chain connects TRBV27 to TRBJ2-5, with TRBD1 matching over 8 bases. Germline trimming cut 6 bases from V and 1 base from J; bases unmatched to any gene: 7. This CDR3 has 15 amino acids. Germline lookup yields CDR1 MNHEY and CDR2 SMNVEV (reference sequence). The CDR3 loop reads CASSFGQGSQETQYF. CDR3 nucleotides: TGTGCCAGCAGCTTCGGACAGGGAAGCCAAGAGACCCAGTACTTC.